One sample yielded the 5 T cell receptor beta chains listed below, sequenced in a study of T cell responses to AZD1222 COVID-19 vaccine. The method was immunoSEQ multiplex PCR; TCRdb's version includes in-frame clones alone and lacks a portion of them. The data contain tens of thousands of clones, about nine tenths of them singletons. The input for sequencing was peripheral blood, taken on day 0 of AZD1222 vaccination. Source of these receptors: an adult in good health.

This chain connects TRBV20-1 to TRBJ1-1, with D possibly being TRBD1 (6 bases). This CDR3 has 13 residues. Trimming cost V 3 bases and J 5 bases, with 13 bases left between them. Germline CDR1 reads DFQATT; CDR2 reads SNEGSKA (reference sequence). CDR3 nucleotide sequence: TGCAGTGCTAGTATTCAGGGGAGGACTGAAGCTTTCTTT. Translating it yields CSASIQGRTEAFF.

The J gene is TRBJ1-1, the V gene TRBV29-1; 8 bases are a match to TRBD1. There are 12 residues in the CDR3. V shed 6 bases and J 4 bases; nucleotides not matched to a gene: 4. Germline CDR1 reads SQVTM; CDR2 reads ANQGSEA. Written as DNA, the CDR3 is TGCAGCGTGACCGGGACAGGCACTGAAGCTTTCTTT. Its translation: CSVTGTGTEAFF.

This chain uses TRBV5-6 with TRBJ1-5; D perhaps matches TRBD1 (5 bases). V lost 2 bases and J lost 0, with 9 bases in between. Germline CDR1 is SGHDT and CDR2 is YYEEEE. The CDR3 runs to 15 residues. The CDR3 protein is CASSLWGNSNQPQHF. The CDR3 nucleotides are TGTGCCAGCAGCTTATGGGGGAATAGCAATCAGCCCCAGCATTTT.

The genes are TRBV27 and TRBJ2-2, with D maybe TRBD2 (6 bases). The germline V gene encodes CDR1 MNHEY and CDR2 SMNVEV (reference sequence). This CDR3 contains 19 residues. The V end lost 4 bases, the J end lost 0 bases, and 21 bases lay between the germline ends. For the CDR3, the DNA is TGTGCCAGCAGTTCCGACACGCCTTCTAGCGCGACGAACACCGGGGAGCTGTTTTTT. Translating gives CASSSDTPSSATNTGELFF.

This clone showed up just once. The J gene is TRBJ1-4, the V gene TRBV3-1 (or the pseudogene TRBV3-2), with D perhaps TRBD1 (6 bases). Germline values: CDR1 LGHDT, CDR2 YNNKEL (reference sequence). The CDR3 totals 16 residues. Between the trimmed V and J ends, which lost 2 bases and 5 bases, there was a span of 15 bases. DNA of the CDR3: TGTGCCAGCAGCCAAACCAGGGGCGCGGGAAATGAAAAACTGTTTTTT. It translates to CASSQTRGAGNEKLFF.